These 5 T cell receptor beta chains share one sample of origin, sequenced in a study of T-cell memory formation after mild COVID-19. TCRdb re-derived calls from the 5' RACE reads in MiXCR, one entry per CDR3 protein. Here the sample spans 350,000 to 400,000 distinct CDR3 sequences, 14% being singletons. Sequenced material: PBMCs or a T cell subset sorted from them (not recorded which). These receptors originate from a man between 18 and 35 years old who had mild COVID-19 (a few samples of this study predate the infection). Cell type and time point are not known.

This clonotype appeared many times. V usage is TRBV5-1 and J usage is TRBJ2-7, with 9 nucleotides matching TRBD1. Germline-derived CDR1 and CDR2 are SGHRS and YFSETQ. The ends lost 1 base at V and 3 bases at J; junction bases unmatched: 2. The CDR3 covers 14 residues. The CDR3 coding sequence is TGCGCCAGCAGCTTGATGGGACAGGGCTACGAGCAGTACTTC. Translation: CASSLMGQGYEQYF.

This clonotype was counted many times. This chain links TRBV7-9 with TRBJ2-6; D not resolved. The V gene lost 8 bases and the J gene lost 0 bases, with 14 bases spanning the gap. Germline CDR1 SEHNR, CDR2 FQNEAQ (reference sequence). The CDR3 extends over 16 amino acids. CDR3 in amino acids: CASGNLGSSGANVLTF. CDR3 bases: TGTGCCAGCGGTAATCTGGGATCCTCTGGGGCCAACGTCCTGACTTTC.

There are many counts of this clonotype. J is TRBJ1-3 and V is TRBV9; no clear D gene. This CDR3 region has 16 residues. Germline values: CDR1 SGDLS, CDR2 YYNGEE. Trimming removed 4 bases from V and 4 bases from J, with 18 bases in between. The CDR3 here is CASSPEVRGHGNTIYF. CDR3 coding DNA: TGTGCCAGCAGCCCAGAGGTCCGGGGTCACGGAAACACCATATATTTT.

The chain carries TRBV7-9 and TRBJ1-1; a possible D gene is TRBD1 (5 bases). Trimming pared 5 bases from V and 7 bases from J, leaving 11 bases between. The CDR3 loop spans 12 amino acids. Germline CDR1 is SEHNR and CDR2 is FQNEAQ (reference sequence). CDR3 residues: CASSPGGNEAFF. Written as DNA, the CDR3 is TGTGCCAGCAGCCCCGGGGGAAATGAAGCTTTCTTT.

This clonotype has a handful of counts. This rearrangement joins TRBV5-1 to TRBJ2-5; either TRBD1 or TRBD2 may supply D (6 bases each). V lost 4 bases and J lost 4, with 17 bases in between. The CDR3 is made up of 15 amino acids. Germline assignment: CDR1 SGHRS and CDR2 YFSETQ. In nucleotides, the CDR3 is TGCGCCAGCAGCCCGGGGGCCACAGGGCCAGAGACCCAGTACTTC. It encodes CASSPGATGPETQYF.